The clone carrying this TCR beta chain was counted ten times or more. Its antigen is unknown. Investigators prepared the TCR beta libraries by applying iRepertoire HTBI primers and Arm-PCR of CDR3 regions. TCRdb processed the multiplex PCR reads anew with MiXCR; each CDR3 protein has one entry. Found here are roughly 610,000 distinct CDR3 sequences, roughly 16% of them singletons; the top ten hold under 20%. This record comes from a study of regulatory T cells in long-lasting Graves disease. Study-level findings and limits: Among the persistent patients, 2,500 to 3,000 public clonotypes were shared, more than the approximately 960 shared among new patients. Segments TRBV28, TRBJ1-2 and TRBJ2-5 showed preferential usage in persistent disease.

Time point noted: newly diagnosed GD, antithyroid drugs for less than 3 months. RNA isolated from PBMCs was used to make the TCR library. Diagnosis followed American Thyroid Association guidelines for Graves' disease. In germline, CDR1 is SNHLY, CDR2 FYNNEI. V dropped 10 bases and J dropped 2 bases, with 15 bases sitting between them. There are 13 residues in the CDR3. These data were also filed under a second study, of T cells in Graves' hyperthyroidism and ophthalmopathy. That work states: An absence of ophthalmopathy progression within 18 months meant stable Graves' hyperthyroidism.

The chain combines TRBV2 with TRBJ2-7; D might be TRBD1 or TRBD2, each matching 5 bases. The sample here was peripheral blood mononuclear cells (PBMCs), taken at new diagnosis, from a patient treated with antithyroid drugs. The receptor was isolated from a woman in her twenties or thirties with Graves disease. The CDR3 loop reads CATAFGATYEQYF. The DNA for the CDR3 is TGTGCCACTGCCTTCGGGGCAACCTACGAGCAGTACTTC.